Listed below are T cell receptor beta chains from one sample, sequenced in a study of Ad26.COV2.S vaccination and SARS-CoV-2 variants. Sequenced by immunoSEQ multiplex PCR; TCRdb stores in-frame clones only, minus some. The table shows roughly 700,000 clones, with roughly 90% occurring only once. The sequencing used peripheral blood, collected in a trial of Ad26.COV2.S vaccine versus placebo. The source is a person between 18 and 59 years old who received the Ad26.COV2.S COVID-19 vaccine or a placebo. The conserved cysteine and the conserved F or W are not part of the CDR3 here. Some rows have no size entry. The others give once, few or many, or a class for an expanded clone.

cdr3_aa,v_call,clone_size
ASSRTGRDQPQH,TRBV5-1,-
ASSEAGGSSPLH,TRBV25-1,-
ASSPEGVGTGELF,TRBV7-9,-
ASSFQGAQGANVLT,TRBV11-2,few
ASSIIAGARTDTQY,TRBV13,-
ASSTLQGNYGYT,TRBV7-9,-
ASSPVGGVNNQPQH,TRBV4-2,-
ASSRPEVGSETQY,TRBV3-1/TRBV3-2,-
AISPRLAEGDTQY,TRBV10-3,-
ASSESLGSPLH,TRBV6-4,-
ASVLAGYNEQF,TRBV19,-
ASSLDLAGGPREQY,TRBV5-1,-
SVDPGSGEQY,TRBV29-1,-
ASSLSVEGGELF,TRBV27,-
ASSLVIRGSYNEQF,TRBV5-1,-
ASSTSVLAGVEQY,TRBV3-1/TRBV3-2,few
ASSDLAGGREQY,TRBV2,-
ASSYGLAGTDTQY,TRBV6-5,-
ASSPASGAYEQY,TRBV6-2/TRBV6-3,-
AWEGENYEQY,TRBV7-9,-
ASSTLGREQY,TRBV19,-
ASSPEGGLNYEQY,TRBV6-5,-
ASSQLGRKNSPLH,TRBV3-1/TRBV3-2,-
ASSSSDQETQY,TRBV7-2,-
ASSPAGGLSSYEQY,TRBV18,-
ASSLSYQPQH,TRBV12-3/TRBV12-4,-
ASSYRPNSPLH,TRBV27,few
ASRPGIGANTEAF,TRBV6-5,-
ASSQVGRGQF,TRBV3-1/TRBV3-2,-
ASGLADNEQF,TRBV9,-
ASSPPGTGSYEQY,TRBV6-6,few
ASSYSVQGPKNIQY,TRBV6-5,few
ASSHLAGEIYEQY,TRBV4-2,-
ASSLPLRASFNEQF,TRBV3-1/TRBV3-2,-
AGSGEGYEQY,TRBV30,-
SVLTSGRSYEQY,TRBV29-1,-
ASSQLSWQESTDTQY,TRBV23-1,-
ASSQGGGRARETQY,TRBV7-7,-
ASSKPTSSYNEQF,TRBV6-5,-
ASSLTGGNNQPQH,TRBV27,-
ASSDTWTASSGNTIY,TRBV6-1,-
ASSPLRGDEQF,TRBV5-1,-
ASSQGQVGYT,TRBV12-3/TRBV12-4,-
ASSGGQGNQPQH,TRBV2,once
ASSPYSTASNEKLF,TRBV5-4,-
ASSPPSGRAAEQY,TRBV18,-
ASSATGTAAKNIQY,TRBV6-6,-
ASSLVNSPLH,TRBV5-4,-
ASSPRLRDRNYGYT,TRBV3-1/TRBV3-2,-
ASSLYDTHYGYT,TRBV7-9,-
ASSYSGLTDTQY,TRBV6-5,once
AWEKQLNTEAF,TRBV30,-
ASSLAAETQY,TRBV7-2,-
ASSPSSGRQY,TRBV19,-
ASSPLGYQETQY,TRBV6-5,-